Below, 20 T cell receptor beta chains from the same sample are listed, as sequenced in a study of cytotoxic CD8 clonotypes in ibrutinib-treated CLL. Profiled with immunoSEQ multiplex PCR; TCRdb holds only in-frame clones, not every one. Found here are just over 45,000 clones, under 75% of them singletons; the top ten hold roughly 12%. The sample was PBMCs, taken after 12 months of ibrutinib treatment. The receptors originated from a human donor with chronic lymphocytic leukemia.

J is TRBJ2-1 and V is TRBV6-5, with TRBD2 identical over 8 bases. This CDR3 spans 15 amino acids. The germline gives CDR1 MNHEY, CDR2 SVGAGI. The J segment lost 6 bases and the V segment lost 3 bases, leaving 7 bases of the junction unmatched. The CDR3 region is CASSYFAGGRNEQFF. As DNA, the CDR3 is TGTGCCAGCAGTTATTTTGCGGGGGGCCGCAATGAGCAGTTCTTC.

The V call is TRBV6-5, the J call TRBJ1-6; D is uncertain. Germline assignment: CDR1 MNHEY and CDR2 SVGAGI. V was cut by 0 bases and J by 8 bases, with 5 bases left in between. The length of the CDR3 is 13 residues. CDR3 in amino acids: CASSYSRDSPLHF. The CDR3 coding sequence is TGTGCCAGCAGTTACTCGCGGGATTCACCCCTCCACTTT.

Only a few counts were recorded for this clone. This chain connects TRBV5-6 to TRBJ1-1, with D perhaps matching TRBD1 (5 bases). Germline V gene data show CDR1 as SGHDT and CDR2 as YYEEEE. The V end lost 5 bases, the J end lost 1 base, and 9 bases lay between the germline ends. This CDR3 is 13 amino acids long. CDR3 in DNA: TGTGCCAGCAGGCATAGGGGGAACACTGAAGCTTTCTTT. It specifies CASRHRGNTEAFF.

The chain recombines TRBV7-3 with TRBJ1-2; TRBD1 aligns across 7 bases. The V and J ends lost 5 bases and 5 bases, in that order; junction bases with no gene match: 8. There are 14 residues in the CDR3. The germline V gene encodes CDR1 SGHTA and CDR2 FQGTGA. In DNA form, the CDR3 reads TGTGCCAGCAGCCATCCGGGACAGCCTTATGGCTACACCTTC. Translating gives CASSHPGQPYGYTF.

The chain carries TRBV10-3 and TRBJ1-5, with D perhaps matching TRBD1 (5 bases). Per germline, CDR1 ENHRY and CDR2 SYGVKD. This CDR3 comprises 13 residues. Trimming cost V 9 bases and J 4 bases, with 13 bases left between them. CDR3 sequence (DNA): TGTGCCATTAGACGGGGGGATAATCAGCCCCAGCATTTT. Translated, it gives CAIRRGDNQPQHF.

The chain has TRBV10-1 and TRBJ2-1, with D possibly TRBD1 on 5 matching bases. Deletions cut 0 bases from V and 4 bases from J, with 19 bases between. Germline V gene data show CDR1 as WNHNN and CDR2 as SYGVQD (reference sequence). This CDR3 region has 18 residues. CDR3 DNA sequence: TGCGCCAGCAGTGAGTCCCAGGGTTCCCCTACTCCATACAATGAGCAGTTCTTC. This gives the protein CASSESQGSPTPYNEQFF.

This chain joins TRBV5-6 and TRBJ1-1; 7 positions match TRBD1. This CDR3 is 15 amino acids long. The V and J ends lost 2 bases and 6 bases, in that order; junction bases with no gene match: 10. CDR1 is SGHDT and CDR2 is YYEEEE in the germline V gene. The CDR3 is CASSFMGGTVPEAFF. In nucleotides, the CDR3 is TGTGCCAGCAGCTTTATGGGAGGGACAGTCCCTGAAGCTTTCTTT.

This clone turned up a few times. CDR3 nucleotides: TGTGCCAGCAGCGTCGGGGTTCCCGGCGAGCAGTACTTC. Protein: CASSVGVPGEQYF. The chain has TRBV7-9 and TRBJ2-7, with D tentatively TRBD2 (5 bases). Germline loops: CDR1 SEHNR, CDR2 FQNEAQ (reference sequence). The CDR3 consists of 13 residues. Trimming left V 5 bases short and J 6 bases short, with 14 bases between.

This clone was seen more than once but under ten times. The chain carries TRBV7-9 and TRBJ2-7; D gene uncertain. V lost 2 bases to trimming and J lost 3 bases, with 5 bases between them. In germline, CDR1 is SEHNR, CDR2 FQNEAQ (reference sequence). The length of the CDR3 is 12 residues. The CDR3 nucleotides read TGTGCCAGCAGCTTAACGTTCTACGAGCAGTACTTC. The encoded protein is CASSLTFYEQYF.

V and J are TRBV5-1 and TRBJ1-2; D possibly corresponds to TRBD1 (5 bases). Germline CDR1 is SGHRS and CDR2 is YFSETQ. The CDR3 runs to 15 residues. Trimming left V 6 bases short and J 1 base short, with 16 bases between. The chain's CDR3 is CASTPGRGGNYGYTF. The CDR3 nucleotides read TGCGCCAGCACCCCGGGGAGGGGTGGTAACTATGGCTACACCTTC.

The genes are TRBV7-8 and TRBJ1-5; 7 bases are a match to TRBD1. The CDR3 consists of 17 residues. From germline, CDR1 is SGHVS and CDR2 FQNEAQ. V dropped 2 bases and J dropped 2; count of bases not matched to a gene: 9. Here the CDR3 reads CASSLSSTGIGNQPQHF. The CDR3 region has the DNA TGTGCCAGCAGCTTATCCTCGACAGGGATCGGCAATCAGCCCCAGCATTTT.

The genes are TRBV11-1 and TRBJ1-3, with D possibly TRBD1 on 5 matching bases. With 5 bases removed from V and 1 base from J, the gap between germline ends came to 12 bases. There are 15 residues in the CDR3. Germline CDR1 and CDR2: SGHAT and FQDESV (reference sequence). For the CDR3, the DNA is TGTGCCAGCAGCCTGGGACTGGGATCTGGAAACACCATATATTTT. Its protein product is CASSLGLGSGNTIYF.

The chain employs TRBV6-5 and TRBJ2-5; unclear D gene. Trimming pared 0 bases from V and 1 base from J, leaving 9 bases between. In germline, CDR1 is MNHEY, CDR2 SVGAGI. This CDR3 has 15 residues. In DNA, the CDR3 is TGTGCCAGCAGTTACTCTCCGGTACTCCAAGAGACCCAGTACTTC. Amino acids: CASSYSPVLQETQYF.

The genes are TRBV6-1 and TRBJ2-7; D possibly corresponds to TRBD1 (6 bases). The CDR3 consists of 15 residues. CDR1 is MNHNS and CDR2 is SASEGT in the germline V gene. The V end was cut by 1 base, the J end by 7 bases, with 17 bases between. CDR3 sequence reads: CASSEVVRGRGEQYF. CDR3 bases: TGTGCCAGCAGTGAAGTGGTCAGGGGAAGGGGGGAGCAGTACTTC.

The chain uses TRBV29-1 and TRBJ2-1, with TRBD1 matching over 11 bases. Germline CDR1 reads SQVTM; CDR2 reads ANQGSEA. V lost 6 bases and J lost 6; bases outside the gene matches: 10. This CDR3 spans 15 amino acids. CDR3 loop: CSVDKGQGASNEQFF. Here the CDR3 DNA reads TGCAGCGTAGATAAAGGACAGGGGGCGTCCAATGAGCAGTTCTTC.

The V gene is TRBV27, the J gene TRBJ2-7, with D possibly being TRBD2 (5 bases). V was trimmed by 3 bases and J by 3 bases, leaving 12 bases between them. The germline V gene encodes CDR1 MNHEY and CDR2 SMNVEV (reference sequence). This CDR3 has 14 amino acids. CDR3 protein: CASSFRGRGYEQYF. The CDR3 nucleotides read TGTGCCAGCAGTTTCCGGGGAAGAGGCTACGAGCAGTACTTC.

The chain couples TRBV29-1 to TRBJ1-1, with D unresolved. The CDR3 extends over 13 amino acids. Germline V gives CDR1 SQVTM, CDR2 ANQGSEA. Between the trimmed V and J ends, which lost 4 bases and 6 bases, there was a span of 15 bases. The CDR3 region has the DNA TGCAGCGTTGGGGGTTTTAGTAGGCCTGAAGCTTTCTTT. It is translated as CSVGGFSRPEAFF. The whole variable domain, remainder taken from reference TRBV29-1 and TRBJ1-1, is SAVISQKPSRDICQRGTSLTIQCQVDSQVTMMFWYRQQPGQSLTLIATANQGSEATYESGFVIDKFPISRPNLTFSTLTVSNMSPEDSSIYLCSVGGFSRPEAFFGQGTRLTVV.

V gene TRBV5-6 combines with J gene TRBJ2-7; TRBD2 might be the D (6 bases). The V end lost 0 bases, the J end lost 5 bases, and 15 bases lay between the germline ends. The germline V gene has CDR1 SGHDT and CDR2 YYEEEE. The CDR3 length is 15 residues. In nucleotides, the CDR3 is TGTGCCAGCAGCTTGGAAGGACGGGGGAGGCACGAGCAGTACTTC. Translation: CASSLEGRGRHEQYF.

The J gene is TRBJ2-5, the V gene TRBV2; 10 bases fit TRBD2. This CDR3 contains 16 residues. V shed 4 bases and J 5 bases; nucleotides not matched to a gene: 10. The germline V gene encodes CDR1 SNHLY and CDR2 FYNNEI. CDR3 coding DNA: TGTGCCAGCAGTGGGTGGACTAGCGGAGCTGAGGAGACCCAGTACTTC. Translated: CASSGWTSGAEETQYF.

V and J are TRBV5-1 and TRBJ2-7; D is undetermined. This CDR3 contains 13 residues. With 5 bases removed from V and 0 bases from J, the gap between germline ends came to 9 bases. Germline-derived CDR1 and CDR2 are SGHRS and YFSETQ. The DNA for the CDR3 is TGCGCCAGCAGGTCTGAAGACTCCTACGAGCAGTACTTC. Amino acids: CASRSEDSYEQYF.